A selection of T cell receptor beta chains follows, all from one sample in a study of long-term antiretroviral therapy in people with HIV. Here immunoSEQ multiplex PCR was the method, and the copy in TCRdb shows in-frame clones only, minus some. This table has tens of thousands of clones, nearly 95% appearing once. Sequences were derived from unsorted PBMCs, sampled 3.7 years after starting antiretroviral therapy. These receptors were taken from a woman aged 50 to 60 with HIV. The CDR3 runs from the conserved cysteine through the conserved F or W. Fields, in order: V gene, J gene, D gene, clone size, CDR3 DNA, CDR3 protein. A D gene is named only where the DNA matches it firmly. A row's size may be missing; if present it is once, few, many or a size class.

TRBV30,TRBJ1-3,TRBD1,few,TGTGCCTGGAGACCCCGGGACAGCTCTGGAAACACCATATATTTT,CAWRPRDSSGNTIYF
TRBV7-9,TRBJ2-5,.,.,TGTGCCAGCAGCTTAGTCGTTGGCTCCCGGCAGACCCAGTACTTC,CASSLVVGSRQTQYF
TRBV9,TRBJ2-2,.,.,TGTGCCAGCAGCGTAGATGTCCGGAACACCGGGGAGCTGTTTTTT,CASSVDVRNTGELFF
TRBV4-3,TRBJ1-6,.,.,TGCGCCAGCAGCCAATGGACGTATAATTCACCCCTCCACTTT,CASSQWTYNSPLHF
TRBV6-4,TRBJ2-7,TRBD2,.,TGTGCCAGCAGGAAGGAGGCGGGGGGGAACTACGAGCAGTACTTC,CASRKEAGGNYEQYF
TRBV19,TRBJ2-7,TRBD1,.,TGTGCCAGTAGTAAGGCGGGACAGGGGGCAAAAAGCTCCTACGAGCAGTACTTC,CASSKAGQGAKSSYEQYF
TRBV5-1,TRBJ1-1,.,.,TGCGCCAGCAGCTTGGAAGGGGTGAACACTGAAGCTTTCTTT,CASSLEGVNTEAFF
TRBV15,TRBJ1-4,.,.,TGTGCCACCAGCAGAGATAGAGGCAGAAATGAAAAACTGTTTTTT,CATSRDRGRNEKLFF
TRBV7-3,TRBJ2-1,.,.,TGTGCCAGCAGCTTAGGCTCCTCAGCTTACAATGAGCAGTTCTTC,CASSLGSSAYNEQFF
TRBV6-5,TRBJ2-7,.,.,TGTGCCAGCAGTTACTCGGGGGCCCCTACCTACGAGCAGTACTTC,CASSYSGAPTYEQYF
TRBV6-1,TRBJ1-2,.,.,TGTGCCAGCAGTGAAGCTAATATGAGGGCAACGGGAACCAGTGGCTACACCTTC,CASSEANMRATGTSGYTF
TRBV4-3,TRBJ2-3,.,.,TGCGCCAGCAGCCGGACTATCCAGGGGTCCGGGGCAGATACGCAGTATTTT,CASSRTIQGSGADTQYF
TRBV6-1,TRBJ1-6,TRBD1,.,TGTGCCAGCAGTGTCCGGGACAGGGACTCACCCCTCCACTTT,CASSVRDRDSPLHF
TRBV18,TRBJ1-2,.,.,TGTGCCAGCTCACCACCAGGGGAGGGCTATGGCTACACCTTC,CASSPPGEGYGYTF
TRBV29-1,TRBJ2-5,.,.,TGCAGCGCCGAGGGGGGGACACGCCAAGAGACCCAGTACTTC,CSAEGGTRQETQYF
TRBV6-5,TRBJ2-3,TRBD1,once,TGTGCCAGCAGTACCTCCGGGACAGGGAGAAATGCGCAGTATTTT,CASSTSGTGRNAQYF
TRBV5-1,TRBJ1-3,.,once,TGCGCCAGCAGCTTGCTGGGGGCTGGAAACACCATATATTTT,CASSLLGAGNTIYF
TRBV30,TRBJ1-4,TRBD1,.,TGTGCCGGGGACAGTGAGAATGAAAAACTGTTTTTT,CAGDSENEKLFF
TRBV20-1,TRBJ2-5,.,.,TGCAGTGCCGTTGAAGAGACCCAGTACTTC,CSAVEETQYF
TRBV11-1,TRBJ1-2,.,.,TGTGCCAGCAGCTTAGATGGGGCCTATGGCTACACCTTC,CASSLDGAYGYTF
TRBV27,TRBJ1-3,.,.,TGTGCCAGCAGTTCCGGCCTTGGGGAGGGGGTAGGAAACACCATATATTTT,CASSSGLGEGVGNTIYF
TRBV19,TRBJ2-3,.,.,TGTGCCAGTAGTCCCCCCCCTAGGGGGGGGCCCTCAGATACGCAGTATTTT,CASSPPPRGGPSDTQYF
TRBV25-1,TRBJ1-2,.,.,TGTGCCAGCAGGGACCCAGGGTTCAACTATGGCTACACCTTC,CASRDPGFNYGYTF
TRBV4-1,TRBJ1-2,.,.,TGCGCCAGCAGCCAAGCAGACGGATACTATGGCTACACCTTC,CASSQADGYYGYTF
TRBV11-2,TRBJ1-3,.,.,TGTGCCAGCAGCGTAGATAGGTCTGGAAACACCATATATTTT,CASSVDRSGNTIYF
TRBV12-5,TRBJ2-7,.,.,TGTGCTAGTGGTTACGGGGGCGAGCAGTACTTC,CASGYGGEQYF
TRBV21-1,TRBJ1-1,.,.,TGTGCCAGCAGGGGGGACAAATCGAGGCCTGAAGCTTTCTTT,CASRGDKSRPEAFF
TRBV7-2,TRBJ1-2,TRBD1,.,TGTGCCAGCAGCTTAACGGGACAGGGGATCTATGGCTACACCTTC,CASSLTGQGIYGYTF
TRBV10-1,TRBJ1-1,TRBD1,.,TGCGCCAGCAGTGAGAACAGGGGTGAAGCTTTCTTT,CASSENRGEAFF
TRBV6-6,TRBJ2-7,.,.,TGTGCCAGCAGCCGGGACACCTACGAGCAGTACTTC,CASSRDTYEQYF
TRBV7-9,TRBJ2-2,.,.,TGTGCCAGCAGCTTAGCGCTCGGGGGCACCGGGGAGCTGTTTTTT,CASSLALGGTGELFF
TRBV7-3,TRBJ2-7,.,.,TGTGCCAGCAGCCAGGGGCCACGACCACCCTACGAGCAGTACTTC,CASSQGPRPPYEQYF
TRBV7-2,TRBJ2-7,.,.,TGTGCCAGCAGCTCCTCAGGGGTCTACGAGCAGTACTTC,CASSSSGVYEQYF
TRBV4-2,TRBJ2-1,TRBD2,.,TGTGCCAGCAGCCAGGGGACTAGCGGATACAATGAGCAGTTCTTC,CASSQGTSGYNEQFF
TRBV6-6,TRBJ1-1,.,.,TGTGCCAGCAGCCTAGGGGCGAACACTGAAGCTTTCTTT,CASSLGANTEAFF
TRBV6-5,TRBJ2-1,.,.,TGTGCCAGCAGTTACCCGCCTGGGCAGTTCTTC,CASSYPPGQFF
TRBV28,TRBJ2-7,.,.,TGTGCCAGCAGTTTATTCCCCGACGAGCAGTACTTC,CASSLFPDEQYF
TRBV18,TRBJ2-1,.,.,TGTGCCAGCTCGGGGGATGGCGATGAGCAGTTCTTC,CASSGDGDEQFF
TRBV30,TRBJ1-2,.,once,TGTGCCTGGATAGGGTTCGGTGGCTACACCTTC,CAWIGFGGYTF
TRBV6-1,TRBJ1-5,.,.,TGTGCCAGCAGTGAAGGGTCGAGCAATCAGCCCCAGCATTTT,CASSEGSSNQPQHF
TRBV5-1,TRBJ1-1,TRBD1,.,TGCGCCAGCAGCTTGGTCCCGGGACAGGGTTCTGAAGCTTTCTTT,CASSLVPGQGSEAFF
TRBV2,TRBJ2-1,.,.,TGTGCCAGCAGTGACGAGGGGCGTGAGTTCTTC,CASSDEGREFF
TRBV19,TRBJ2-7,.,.,TGTGCCAGTAGTACTTCAGGGCACTTAGACTACGAGCAGTACTTC,CASSTSGHLDYEQYF
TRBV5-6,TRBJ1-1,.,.,TGTGCCAGCAGCTTGCTTTCTCAGGGGCCCCCGGGGTTTGAAGCTTTCTTT,CASSLLSQGPPGFEAFF
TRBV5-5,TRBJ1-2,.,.,TGTGCCAGCAGCCCTACCGGACGGAACTATGGCTACACCTTC,CASSPTGRNYGYTF
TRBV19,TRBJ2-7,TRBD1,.,TGTGCCAGTAGTCCAAGGACAGGTAGGCGGGAGCAGTACTTC,CASSPRTGRREQYF
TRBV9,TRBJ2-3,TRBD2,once,TGTGCCAGCAGCGTAGCGACTAGCGGGGGGGCATCAGATACGCAGTATTTT,CASSVATSGGASDTQYF
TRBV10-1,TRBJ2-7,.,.,TGCGCCAGCAGTGAGTCGGCAGCCTACGAGCAGTACTTC,CASSESAAYEQYF